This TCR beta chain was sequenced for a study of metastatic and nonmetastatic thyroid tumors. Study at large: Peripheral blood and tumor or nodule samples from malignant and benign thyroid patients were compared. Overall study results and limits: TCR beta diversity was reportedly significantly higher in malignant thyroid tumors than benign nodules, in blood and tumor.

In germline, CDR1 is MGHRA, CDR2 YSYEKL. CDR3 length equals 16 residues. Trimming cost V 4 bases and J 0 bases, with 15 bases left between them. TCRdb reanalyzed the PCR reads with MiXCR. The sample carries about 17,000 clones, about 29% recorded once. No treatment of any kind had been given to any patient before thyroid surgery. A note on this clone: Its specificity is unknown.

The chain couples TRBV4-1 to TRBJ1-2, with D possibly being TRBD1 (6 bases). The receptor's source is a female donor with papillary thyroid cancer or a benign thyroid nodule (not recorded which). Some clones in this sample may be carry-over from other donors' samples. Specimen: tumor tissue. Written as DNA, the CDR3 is TGCGCCAGCAGCCCGTCACGACAGGACCCTAACTATGGCTACACCTTC. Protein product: CASSPSRQDPNYGYTF.